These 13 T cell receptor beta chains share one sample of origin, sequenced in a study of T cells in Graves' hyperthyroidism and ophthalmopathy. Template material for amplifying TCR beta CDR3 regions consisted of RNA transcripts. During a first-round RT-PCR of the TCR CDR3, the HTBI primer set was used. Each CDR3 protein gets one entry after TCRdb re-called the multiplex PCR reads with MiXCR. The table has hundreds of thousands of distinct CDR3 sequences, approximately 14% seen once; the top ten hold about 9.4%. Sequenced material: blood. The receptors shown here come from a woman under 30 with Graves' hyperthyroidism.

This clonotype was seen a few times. This chain's CDR3 is CASSLIFHLNTGELFF. Here the CDR3 DNA reads TGTGCCAGCAGTTTAATTTTCCACTTAAACACCGGGGAGCTGTTTTTT. The chain joins TRBV27 to TRBJ2-2; no firm D call. The CDR3 runs to 16 residues. CDR1 is MNHEY and CDR2 is SMNVEV in the germline V gene (reference sequence). With 2 bases removed from V and 2 bases from J, the gap between germline ends came to 12 bases.

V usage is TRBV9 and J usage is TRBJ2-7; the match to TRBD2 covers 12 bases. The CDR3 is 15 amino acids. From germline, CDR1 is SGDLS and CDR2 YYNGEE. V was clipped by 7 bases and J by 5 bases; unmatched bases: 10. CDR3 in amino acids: CASSSGRASIHEQYF. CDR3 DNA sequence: TGTGCCAGCTCTAGCGGGAGGGCGTCAATCCACGAGCAGTACTTC.

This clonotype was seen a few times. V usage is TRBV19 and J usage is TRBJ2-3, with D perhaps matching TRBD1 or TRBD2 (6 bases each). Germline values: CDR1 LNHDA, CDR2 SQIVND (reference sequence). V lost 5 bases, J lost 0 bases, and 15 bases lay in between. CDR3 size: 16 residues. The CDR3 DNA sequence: TGTGCCAGTAGTCCTCGCTGGGGGGCTAGCACAGATACGCAGTATTTT. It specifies CASSPRWGASTDTQYF.

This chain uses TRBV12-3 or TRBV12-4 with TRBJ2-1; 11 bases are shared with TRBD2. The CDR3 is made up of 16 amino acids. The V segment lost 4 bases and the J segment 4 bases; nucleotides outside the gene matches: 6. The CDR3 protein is CASSSRSGREYNEQFF. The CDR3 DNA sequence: TGTGCCAGCAGTTCCCGTAGCGGGAGGGAGTACAATGAGCAGTTCTTC.

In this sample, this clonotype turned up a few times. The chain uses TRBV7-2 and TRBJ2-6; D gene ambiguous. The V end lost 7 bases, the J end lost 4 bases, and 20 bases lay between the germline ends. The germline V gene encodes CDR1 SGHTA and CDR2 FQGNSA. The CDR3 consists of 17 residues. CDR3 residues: CASIPRQDFWGANVLTF. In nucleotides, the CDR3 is TGTGCCAGCATCCCCCGGCAGGATTTCTGGGGGGCCAACGTCCTGACTTTC.

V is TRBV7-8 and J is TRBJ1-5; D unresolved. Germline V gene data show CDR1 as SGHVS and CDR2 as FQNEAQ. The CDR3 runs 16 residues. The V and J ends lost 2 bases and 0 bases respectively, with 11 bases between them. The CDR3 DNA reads TGTGCCAGCAGCTTATCGCGGATATATAGCAATCAGCCCCAGCATTTT. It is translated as CASSLSRIYSNQPQHF.

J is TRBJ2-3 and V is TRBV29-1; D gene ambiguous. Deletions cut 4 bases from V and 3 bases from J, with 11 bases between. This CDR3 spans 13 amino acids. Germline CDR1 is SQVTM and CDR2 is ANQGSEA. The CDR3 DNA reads TGCAGCGTTGCGGAAGGCCAGACAGATACGCAGTATTTT. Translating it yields CSVAEGQTDTQYF.

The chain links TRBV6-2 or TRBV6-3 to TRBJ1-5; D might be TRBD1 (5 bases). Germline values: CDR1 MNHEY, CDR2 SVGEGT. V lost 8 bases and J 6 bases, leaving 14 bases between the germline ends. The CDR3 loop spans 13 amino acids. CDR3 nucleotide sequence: TGTGCCAGCCACGACAGAGAGACTCAGCCCCAGCATTTT. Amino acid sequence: CASHDRETQPQHF.

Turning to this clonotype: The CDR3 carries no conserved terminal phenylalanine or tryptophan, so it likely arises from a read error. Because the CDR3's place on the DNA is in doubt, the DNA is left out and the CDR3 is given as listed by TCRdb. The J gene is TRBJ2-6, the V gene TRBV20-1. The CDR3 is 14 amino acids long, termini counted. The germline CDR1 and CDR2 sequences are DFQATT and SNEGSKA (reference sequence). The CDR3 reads CSAGDLSGANVLTS.

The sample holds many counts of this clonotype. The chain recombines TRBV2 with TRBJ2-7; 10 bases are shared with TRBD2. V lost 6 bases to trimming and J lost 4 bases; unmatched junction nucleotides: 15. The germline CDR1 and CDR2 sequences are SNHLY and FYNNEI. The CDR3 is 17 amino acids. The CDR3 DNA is TGTGCCAGCAGCCGCACCCCGCTAGCGGGAGTATGGTACGAGCAGTACTTC. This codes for CASSRTPLAGVWYEQYF.

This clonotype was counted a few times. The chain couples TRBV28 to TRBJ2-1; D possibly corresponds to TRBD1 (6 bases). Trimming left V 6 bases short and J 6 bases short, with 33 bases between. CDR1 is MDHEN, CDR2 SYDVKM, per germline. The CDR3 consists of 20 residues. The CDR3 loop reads CASSFYVIGERGKPSNEQFF. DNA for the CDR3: TGTGCCAGCAGCTTTTATGTAATTGGGGAGAGGGGGAAGCCTAGCAATGAGCAGTTCTTC.

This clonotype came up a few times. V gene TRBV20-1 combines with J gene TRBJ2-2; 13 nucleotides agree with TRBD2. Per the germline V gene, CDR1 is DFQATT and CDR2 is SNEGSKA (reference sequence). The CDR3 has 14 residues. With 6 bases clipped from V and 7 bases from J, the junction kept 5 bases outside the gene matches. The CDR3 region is CSATGLAGYGELFF. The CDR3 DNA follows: TGCAGTGCAACGGGACTAGCGGGGTACGGGGAGCTGTTTTTT.

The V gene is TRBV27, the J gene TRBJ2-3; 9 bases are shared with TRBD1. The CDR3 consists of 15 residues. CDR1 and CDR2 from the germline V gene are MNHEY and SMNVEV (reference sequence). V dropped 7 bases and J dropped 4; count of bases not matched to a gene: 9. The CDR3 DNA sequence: TGTGCCAGCAACTGGGGAACAGGGGGCGCAGATACGCAGTATTTT. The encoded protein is CASNWGTGGADTQYF.